This T cell receptor (beta chain) originates from a study of T-cell reconstitution after alpha-beta-depleted transplantation in children. Study-wide results and caveats: T-cell counts and diversity at one year post-transplant came mainly from newly produced T cells. From surviving recipient T cells and thymic progenitors came the high day-60 TCRbeta diversity observed in some patients. Several hundred graft clones that had expanded were reportedly the source of alpha-beta T cells about two months after transplant.

A few counts support this clonotype. Its target is not known. Unique molecular identifiers were incorporated during preparation of the TCRbeta library. In TCRdb, the PCR reads were re-called with MiXCR into one record per CDR3 protein. Among 27,000 or so distinct CDR3 sequences listed, 18% were seen once. The CDR3 runs 14 residues. J gave up 5 bases and V 1 base, and 3 bases lay outside the gene matches. Germline CDR1 and CDR2: SGHTA and FQGNSA. The sequencing used PBMCs, mostly from graft donor cells, collected 60 days after TCRalphabeta/CD19-depleted stem cell transplant. The rearrangement links TRBV7-2 to TRBJ2-3, with 7 bases identical to TRBD2. The receptor was isolated from a male patient aged 2-10 years who had a stem cell transplant for acute lymphoblastic leukemia, so the T cells may come from the graft donor. The CDR3 spells CASSLVGGVDTQYF. The DNA for the CDR3 is TGTGCCAGCAGCTTAGTGGGGGGGGTAGATACGCAGTATTTT.